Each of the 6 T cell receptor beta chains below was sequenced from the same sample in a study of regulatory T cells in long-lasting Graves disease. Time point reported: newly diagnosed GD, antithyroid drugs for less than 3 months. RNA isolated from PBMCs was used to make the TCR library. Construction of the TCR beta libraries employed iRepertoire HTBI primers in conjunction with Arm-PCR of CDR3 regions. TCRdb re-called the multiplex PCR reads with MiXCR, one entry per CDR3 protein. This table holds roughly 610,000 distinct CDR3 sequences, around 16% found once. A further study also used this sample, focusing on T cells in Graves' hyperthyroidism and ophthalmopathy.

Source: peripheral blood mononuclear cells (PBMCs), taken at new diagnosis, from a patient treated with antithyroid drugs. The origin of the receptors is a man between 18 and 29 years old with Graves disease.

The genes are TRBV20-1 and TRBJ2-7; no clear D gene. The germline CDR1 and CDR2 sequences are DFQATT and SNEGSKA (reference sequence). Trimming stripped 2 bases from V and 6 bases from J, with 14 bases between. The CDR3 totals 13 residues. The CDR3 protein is CSARWVDACEQYF. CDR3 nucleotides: TGCAGTGCTAGATGGGTCGACGCCTGCGAGCAGTACTTC.

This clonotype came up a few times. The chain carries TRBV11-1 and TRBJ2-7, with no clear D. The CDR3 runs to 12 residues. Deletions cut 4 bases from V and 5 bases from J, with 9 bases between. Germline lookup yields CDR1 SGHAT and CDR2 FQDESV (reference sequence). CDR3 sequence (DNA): TGTGCCAGCAGCTCTACCACTGACGAGCAGTACTTC. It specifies CASSSTTDEQYF.

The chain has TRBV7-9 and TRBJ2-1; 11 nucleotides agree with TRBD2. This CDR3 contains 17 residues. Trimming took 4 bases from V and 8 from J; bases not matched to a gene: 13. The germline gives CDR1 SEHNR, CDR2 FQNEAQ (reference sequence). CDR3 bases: TGTGCCAGCAGCTCACCCGAAGTTAGCGGGAGGGGCCATGAGCAGTTCTTC. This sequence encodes CASSSPEVSGRGHEQFF.

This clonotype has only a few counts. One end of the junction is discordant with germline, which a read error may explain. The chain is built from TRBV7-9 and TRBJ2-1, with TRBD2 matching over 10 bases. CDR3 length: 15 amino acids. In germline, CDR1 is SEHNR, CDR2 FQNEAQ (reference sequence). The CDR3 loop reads CASSLASGSYNKQFF. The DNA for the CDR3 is TGTGCCAGCAGCCTGGCTAGCGGGAGCTACAATAAGCAGTTCTTC.

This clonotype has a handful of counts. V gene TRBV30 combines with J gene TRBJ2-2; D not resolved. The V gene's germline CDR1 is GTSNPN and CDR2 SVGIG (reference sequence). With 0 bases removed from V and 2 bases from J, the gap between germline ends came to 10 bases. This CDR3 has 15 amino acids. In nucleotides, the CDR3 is TGTGCCTGGAGTGTATTAGGGCCTAACACCGGGGAGCTGTTTTTT. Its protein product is CAWSVLGPNTGELFF.

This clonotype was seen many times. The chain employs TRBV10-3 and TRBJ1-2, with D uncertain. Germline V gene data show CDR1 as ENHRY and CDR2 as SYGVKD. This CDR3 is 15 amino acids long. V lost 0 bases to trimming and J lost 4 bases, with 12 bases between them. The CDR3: CAISESNGVPYGYTF. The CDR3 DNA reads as TGTGCCATCAGTGAGTCGAACGGGGTGCCCTATGGCTACACCTTC.